The 8 T cell receptor beta chains listed next were all sequenced from one sample in a study of blood T cells in healthy people across ages. Combining a sample-barcoded 5' primer with a J-beta primer mix, a second PCR ran for about 6 to 11 cycles. Via MiXCR, TCRdb re-called the 5' RACE reads, giving one row per CDR3 protein. The table shows approximately 810,000 distinct CDR3 sequences, with 36% occurring only once. Sample: blood. The origin of the receptors is a man aged 18-30 years in good health.

This clonotype was detected a few times. The chain couples TRBV6-6 to TRBJ1-1, with no clear D. V was shortened by 5 bases and J by 1 base, with 14 bases between the two germline ends. Germline lookup yields CDR1 MNHNY and CDR2 SVGAGI (reference sequence). The CDR3 covers 15 residues. DNA for the CDR3: TGTGCCAGCAGTGAGACGACTGAACCGAACACTGAAGCTTTCTTT. It translates to CASSETTEPNTEAFF.

This clonotype came up a few times. The chain carries TRBV4-1 and TRBJ2-5, with 8 bases aligning to TRBD2. The CDR3 totals 18 residues. Germline trimming cut 2 bases from V and 1 base from J; bases unmatched to any gene: 12. Germline CDR1 MGHRA, CDR2 YSYEKL. CDR3 sequence (DNA): TGCGCCAGCAGCCAACCCTCTGCGGGGGGTACCCTCCAAGAGACCCAGTACTTC. Its protein product is CASSQPSAGGTLQETQYF.

On this clonotype itself: This could be a read error, since a much larger clone is one nucleotide away. CDR3 bases: TGCGGTGCAATGAACAGACTAGCGGCAAACACAGATACGCAGTATTTT. Translation gives CGAMNRLAANTDTQYF. The chain links TRBV20-1 to TRBJ2-3; 9 nucleotides align to TRBD2. This CDR3 contains 16 residues. Germline-derived CDR1 and CDR2 are DFQATT and SNEGSKA (reference sequence).

This clonotype was counted between two and nine times. The chain couples TRBV12-3 or TRBV12-4 to TRBJ1-4; D may be TRBD1 (6 bases). The V end was cut by 3 bases, the J end by 8 bases, with 10 bases between. The CDR3 spans 13 residues. In nucleotides, the CDR3 is TGTGCCAGCAGTTTGTCCCAGGGGGAAAAACTGTTTTTT. Amino acid sequence: CASSLSQGEKLFF.

This clonotype has more than one count but fewer than ten. The rearrangement joins TRBV7-8 to TRBJ2-5; 9 bases fit TRBD1. The CDR3 contains 15 residues. The germline V gene has CDR1 SGHVS and CDR2 FQNEAQ. Trimming cost V 3 bases and J 1 base; bases outside gene matches: 3. The CDR3 nucleotides are TGTGCCAGCAGCTTTAGGGACAGGGTCCAAGAGACCCAGTACTTC. It yields the protein CASSFRDRVQETQYF.

The V gene is TRBV6-6, the J gene TRBJ2-1; 9 nucleotides match TRBD1. The length of the CDR3 is 12 residues. Trimming took 8 bases from V and 5 from J; bases not matched to a gene: 1. Germline V gives CDR1 MNHNY, CDR2 SVGAGI (reference sequence). CDR3 DNA: TGTGCCAGCGGGACAGGGAACAATGAGCAGTTCTTC. This gives the protein CASGTGNNEQFF.

Concerning this clonotype: A junction boundary mismatches the germline segment, possibly from a read error. The chain couples TRBV7-9 to TRBJ2-4; D is tentatively TRBD1 or TRBD2 (6 bases each). Germline CDR1 and CDR2: SEHNR and FQNEAQ (reference sequence). CDR3 size: 13 residues. The CDR3 spells CAGSLASGGQQYF. Written as DNA, the CDR3 is TGTGCCGGCAGCTTAGCGTCCGGGGGCCAGCAGTACTTC.

This clonotype was seen many times. The V call is TRBV20-1, the J call TRBJ2-3, with D possibly being TRBD2 (5 bases). V lost 3 bases to trimming and J lost 0 bases, with 10 bases between them. The CDR3 length is 14 residues. Germline V CDR1 and CDR2: DFQATT, SNEGSKA (reference sequence). DNA of the CDR3: TGCAGTGCTAGGGGTGAGGGTAGCACAGATACGCAGTATTTT. Translation gives CSARGEGSTDTQYF.